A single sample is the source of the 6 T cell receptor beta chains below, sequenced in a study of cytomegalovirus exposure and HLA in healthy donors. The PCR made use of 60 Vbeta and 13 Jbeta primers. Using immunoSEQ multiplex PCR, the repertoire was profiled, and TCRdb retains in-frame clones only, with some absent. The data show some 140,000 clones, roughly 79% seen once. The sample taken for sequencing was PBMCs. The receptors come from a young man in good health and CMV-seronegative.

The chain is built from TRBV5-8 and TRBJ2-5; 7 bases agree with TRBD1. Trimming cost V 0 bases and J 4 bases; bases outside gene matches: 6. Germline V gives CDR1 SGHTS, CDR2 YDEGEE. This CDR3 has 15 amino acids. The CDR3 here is CASSLEGANGETQYF. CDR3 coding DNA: TGTGCCAGCAGCTTGGAGGGGGCCAATGGAGAGACCCAGTACTTC.

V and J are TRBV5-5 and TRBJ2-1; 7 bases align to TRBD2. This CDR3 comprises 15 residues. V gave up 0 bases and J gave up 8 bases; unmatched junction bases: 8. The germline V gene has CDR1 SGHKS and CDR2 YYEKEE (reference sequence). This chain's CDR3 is CASSLGGGSYHEQFF. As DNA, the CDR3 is TGTGCCAGCAGCTTGGGCGGGGGTTCCTATCATGAGCAGTTCTTC.

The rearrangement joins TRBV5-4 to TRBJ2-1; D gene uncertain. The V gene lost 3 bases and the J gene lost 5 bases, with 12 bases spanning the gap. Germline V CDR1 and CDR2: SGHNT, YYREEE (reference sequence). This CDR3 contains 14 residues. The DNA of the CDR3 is TGTGCCAGCAGCTCCGAAATGAACAACAATGAGCAGTTCTTC. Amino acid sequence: CASSSEMNNNEQFF.

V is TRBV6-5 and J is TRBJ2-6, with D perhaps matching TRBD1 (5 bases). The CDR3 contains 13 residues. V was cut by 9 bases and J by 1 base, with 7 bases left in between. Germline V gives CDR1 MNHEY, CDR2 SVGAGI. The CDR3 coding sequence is TGTGCCAGTGCAGGGTCTGGGGCCAACGTCCTGACTTTC. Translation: CASAGSGANVLTF.

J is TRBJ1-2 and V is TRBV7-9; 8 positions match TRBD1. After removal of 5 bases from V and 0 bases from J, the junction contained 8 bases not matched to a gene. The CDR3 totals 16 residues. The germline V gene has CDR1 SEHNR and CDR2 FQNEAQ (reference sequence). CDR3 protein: CASSGHGTGANYGYTF. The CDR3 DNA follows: TGTGCCAGCAGCGGCCACGGGACAGGAGCTAACTATGGCTACACCTTC.

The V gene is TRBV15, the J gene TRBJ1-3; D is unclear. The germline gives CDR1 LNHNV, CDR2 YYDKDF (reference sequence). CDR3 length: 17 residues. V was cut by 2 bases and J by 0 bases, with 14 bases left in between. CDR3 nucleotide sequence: TGTGCCACCAGCAGACCGTCTGGAGCCATCTCTGGAAACACCATATATTTT. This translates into CATSRPSGAISGNTIYF.